Below are 14 T cell receptor beta chains sequenced from a single sample in a study of T cell changes during pregnancy in multiple sclerosis. The table came from immunoSEQ multiplex PCR; TCRdb's copy has only in-frame clones and leaves some out. The sample carries 45,000 to 55,000 clones, approximately 92% recorded once. This specimen was CD4+ T cells from peripheral blood mononuclear cells, taken in the second trimester of pregnancy. These receptors all stem from a female donor in good health, enrolled as a control in a pregnancy study.

The J gene is TRBJ1-3, the V gene TRBV11-2; 7 bases are shared with TRBD1. The CDR3 consists of 16 residues. Looked up from germline, CDR1 is SGHAT and CDR2 is FQNNGV. With V trimmed by 6 bases and J by 2 bases, 10 bases remained unmatched. The CDR3 loop reads CASSPKRQGAGNTIYF. The CDR3 DNA sequence: TGTGCCAGCAGTCCAAAACGACAGGGAGCTGGAAACACCATATATTTT.

The J gene is TRBJ2-7, the V gene TRBV19, with 13 bases that match TRBD2. Per germline, CDR1 LNHDA and CDR2 SQIVND (reference sequence). The CDR3 has 16 amino acids. V lost 3 bases, J lost 6 bases, and 8 bases stayed unmatched. The CDR3 DNA is TGTGCCAGTAGTATTGAAGGACTAGCGGGAGTCGCCGAGCAGTACTTC. Translating gives CASSIEGLAGVAEQYF.

The chain's CDR3 is CASSPGDRAKETQYF. CDR3 nucleotides: TGTGCCAGCAGCCCCGGCGACAGGGCAAAAGAGACCCAGTACTTC. The V and J genes are TRBV7-9 and TRBJ2-5; 7 bases are a match to TRBD1. The V and J ends lost 5 bases and 3 bases, in that order; junction bases with no gene match: 9. CDR3 length: 15 residues. Germline V lookup: CDR1 SEHNR, CDR2 FQNEAQ (reference sequence).

This clone came up once. The chain couples TRBV6-1 to TRBJ2-2, with unresolved D. Germline V gene sequence: CDR1 MNHNS, CDR2 SASEGT. The V and J ends lost 2 bases and 1 base respectively, with 8 bases between them. The CDR3 loop spans 15 amino acids. The CDR3, as DNA: TGTGCCAGCAGTGAACAGGTAGTGAACACCGGGGAGCTGTTTTTT. It encodes CASSEQVVNTGELFF.

The gene calls are TRBV7-9 and TRBJ1-2; weak D call: TRBD1 (6 bases). The V end lost 5 bases, the J end lost 3 bases, and 13 bases lay between the germline ends. This CDR3 is 14 amino acids long. Germline V gives CDR1 SEHNR, CDR2 FQNEAQ (reference sequence). CDR3: CASSPSGADYGYTF. In DNA, the CDR3 is TGTGCCAGCAGCCCTTCAGGGGCTGACTATGGCTACACCTTC. Drawing the rest from reference TRBV7-9 and TRBJ1-2, the complete variable domain is DTGVSQNPRHKITKRGQNVTFRCDPISEHNRLYWYRQTLGQGPEFLTYFQNEAQLEKSRLLSDRFSAERPKGSFSTLEIQRTEQGDSAMYLCASSPSGADYGYTFGSGTRLTVV.

The chain has TRBV6-1 and TRBJ1-6; 10 bases agree with TRBD1. Germline V gene sequence: CDR1 MNHNS, CDR2 SASEGT. This CDR3 spans 16 amino acids. With V trimmed by 4 bases and J by 8 bases, 8 bases remained unmatched. Here the CDR3 reads CASSALGTGEDSPLHF. The CDR3 DNA follows: TGTGCCAGCAGTGCCTTAGGGACAGGGGAGGATTCACCCCTCCACTTT.

The chain uses TRBV11-3 and TRBJ1-1; D remains unclear. CDR1 and CDR2 from the germline V gene are SGHNT and YENEEA. V dropped 7 bases and J dropped 4 bases, with 10 bases sitting between them. The CDR3 runs 12 residues. The CDR3 DNA is TGTGCCAGCACCATCCGGGGCACTGAAGCTTTCTTT. This encodes CASTIRGTEAFF.

V is TRBV2 and J is TRBJ2-1, with 8 positions matching TRBD2. The CDR3 consists of 15 residues. Unmatched junction bases numbered 17, after V lost 7 bases and J lost 12 bases. CDR1 SNHLY and CDR2 FYNNEI come from the germline V gene. CDR3 amino acids: CASTALAGANDGQFF. In DNA form, the CDR3 reads TGTGCCAGCACTGCCCTAGCGGGTGCAAACGATGGGCAGTTCTTC. The variable domain in full, with the rest retrieved from reference TRBV2 and TRBJ2-1, is EPEVTQTPSHQVTQMGQEVILRCVPISNHLYFYWYRQILGQKVEFLVSFYNNEISEKSEIFDDQFSVERPDGSNFTLKIRSTKLEDSAMYFCASTALAGANDGQFFGPGTRLTVL.

The chain couples TRBV2 to TRBJ2-3; 14 nucleotides agree with TRBD2. Per the germline V gene, CDR1 is SNHLY and CDR2 is FYNNEI. The CDR3 extends over 17 amino acids. With V trimmed by 7 bases and J by 1 base, 7 bases remained unmatched. CDR3 region: CASTGGLAGAGTDTQYF. The CDR3 DNA is TGTGCCAGCACAGGGGGACTAGCGGGGGCCGGCACAGATACGCAGTATTTT.

The rearrangement links TRBV5-4 to TRBJ2-2, with 11 bases identical to TRBD2. V lost 5 bases to trimming and J lost 1 base; unmatched junction nucleotides: 1. This CDR3 is 15 amino acids long. Germline V gene lookup returns CDR1 SGHNT and CDR2 YYREEE (reference sequence). The CDR3 DNA sequence: TGTGCCAGCAGTGGGACTAGCGGGAACACCGGGGAGCTGTTTTTT. It encodes CASSGTSGNTGELFF. The full variable domain, in which reference TRBV5-4 and TRBJ2-2 provide the parts outside the CDR3, is ETGVTQSPTHLIKTRGQQVTLRCSSQSGHNTVSWYQQALGQGPQFIFQYYREEENGRGNFPPRFSGLQFPNYSSELNVNALELDDSALYLCASSGTSGNTGELFFGEGSRLTVL.

This clone came up a few times. The rearrangement uses TRBV11-2 and TRBJ1-6; D is undetermined. The CDR3 loop spans 14 amino acids. V lost 5 bases and J 6 bases, leaving 11 bases between the germline ends. Per the germline V gene, CDR1 is SGHAT and CDR2 is FQNNGV. This chain's CDR3 is CASSPGITNSPLHF. CDR3 sequence (DNA): TGTGCCAGCAGCCCGGGAATCACTAATTCACCCCTCCACTTT.

This rearrangement joins TRBV10-3 to TRBJ2-7, with a possible D match to TRBD2 (5 bases). CDR3 length: 16 amino acids. Germline CDR1 ENHRY, CDR2 SYGVKD. Deletions cut 0 bases from V and 2 bases from J, with 14 bases between. CDR3: CAISESLASSTYEQYF. CDR3 DNA: TGTGCCATCAGTGAGTCTTTAGCTAGCAGTACCTACGAGCAGTACTTC.

The chain combines TRBV11-3 with TRBJ2-7, with D tentatively TRBD1 (6 bases). From germline, CDR1 is SGHNT and CDR2 YENEEA. The CDR3 runs to 14 residues. V gave up 2 bases and J gave up 3 bases, with 11 bases separating them. The CDR3 protein is CASSLRGRGYEQYF. CDR3 in DNA: TGTGCCAGCAGCTTAAGGGGCAGGGGCTACGAGCAGTACTTC.

The chain has TRBV6-1 and TRBJ2-5, with 9 positions matching TRBD1. The last part of the DNA fits TRBJ2-7 better; the J call may be wrong. CDR3 size: 13 residues. Germline V gives CDR1 MNHNS, CDR2 SASEGT. The CDR3 coding sequence is TGTGCCAGCACCGACAGGGGGTTAAGCGAGCAGTACTTC. Its translation: CASTDRGLSEQYF.